The 22 T cell receptor beta chains presented below share a single source sample, sequenced in a study of T cell repertoires in cytomegalovirus infection. TCRdb ran MiXCR on the reads and lists one entry per CDR3 protein. Of about 180,000 distinct CDR3 sequences in the sample, roughly 17% are singletons; the top ten hold almost 25%. Input material: CD8+ T cells from PBMCs. The origin of the receptors is a human donor in good health (CMV status not recorded). Some clones in this sample may be carry-over from other donors' samples.

There are many counts of this clonotype. The V call is TRBV7-2, the J call TRBJ1-4; no reliable D call. The CDR3 totals 17 residues. Germline CDR1 SGHTA, CDR2 FQGNSA. V lost 1 base to trimming and J lost 0 bases, with 12 bases between them. CDR3 coding DNA: TGTGCCAGCAGCTTAGGTCGGCGGGCGACAACTAATGAAAAACTGTTTTTT. Amino acids: CASSLGRRATTNEKLFF.

V is TRBV28 and J is TRBJ2-5; TRBD1 matches at 7 bases. The CDR3 covers 13 residues. The germline gives CDR1 MDHEN, CDR2 SYDVKM. V gave up 3 bases and J gave up 5 bases; unmatched junction bases: 3. CDR3 nucleotide sequence: TGTGCCAGCAGTTTCAGGGGACAGGAGACCCAGTACTTC. Its protein product is CASSFRGQETQYF. Based on the CDR3 plus reference TRBV28 and TRBJ2-5, the full variable domain is DVKVTQSSRYLVKRTGEKVFLECVQDMDHENMFWYRQDPGLGLRLIYFSYDVKMKEKGDIPEGYSVSREKKERFSLILESASTNQTSMYLCASSFRGQETQYFGPGTRLLVL.

This clonotype was recorded only once. The rearrangement links TRBV20-1 to TRBJ2-7, with 12 bases that match TRBD1. Germline-derived CDR1 and CDR2 are DFQATT and SNEGSKA (reference sequence). V shed 0 bases, J shed 4 bases, and the junction held 13 bases outside the gene matches. This CDR3 has 18 residues. For the CDR3, the DNA is TGCAGTGCTAGAGATGAGGGCTCGGGACAGGGGGCTTGGTACGAGCAGTACTTC. Translating it yields CSARDEGSGQGAWYEQYF.

In DNA, the CDR3 is TGTGCCAGCAGCTGGGGGGCCAACACTGAAGCTTTCTTT. This sequence encodes CASSWGANTEAFF. V and J are TRBV11-2 and TRBJ1-1, with D tentatively TRBD1 (6 bases). Trimming stripped 4 bases from V and 2 bases from J, with 8 bases between. The CDR3 has 13 amino acids. CDR1 and CDR2 (germline): SGHAT, FQNNGV.

The chain has TRBV28 and TRBJ2-1; TRBD2 might be the D (6 bases). The CDR3 is 15 amino acids. Germline-derived CDR1 and CDR2 are MDHEN and SYDVKM. Trimming removed 2 bases at V and 0 bases at J, with 8 bases between. The CDR3 sequence: CASSLRGSSYNEQFF. CDR3 bases: TGTGCCAGCAGTTTACGGGGGAGCTCCTACAATGAGCAGTTCTTC.

The chain couples TRBV7-8 to TRBJ1-1, with D possibly TRBD1 on 6 matching bases. Germline CDR1 reads SGHVS; CDR2 reads FQNEAQ. V lost 4 bases, J lost 7 bases, and 19 bases lay in between. The CDR3 has 15 amino acids. The CDR3: CASSWRQAWSFEAFF. DNA of the CDR3: TGTGCCAGCAGCTGGAGACAGGCCTGGTCCTTTGAAGCTTTCTTT.

This rearrangement joins TRBV18 to TRBJ2-7, with D tentatively TRBD1 (5 bases). The CDR3 spans 17 residues. CDR1 is KGHSH, CDR2 LQKENI, per germline. The ends were cut back, 3 bases at V and 2 bases at J, with 20 bases in the middle. For the CDR3, the DNA is TGTGCCAGCTCACCGGGCATGGGGCAGCATATCACCTACGAGCAGTACTTC. It yields the protein CASSPGMGQHITYEQYF.

This clonotype showed up just a few times. The chain is built from TRBV7-8 and TRBJ2-5, with 8 bases aligning to TRBD2. CDR1 is SGHVS, CDR2 FQNEAQ, per germline. After removal of 3 bases from V and 1 base from J, the junction contained 10 bases not matched to a gene. This CDR3 comprises 17 residues. Written as DNA, the CDR3 is TGTGCCAGCAGCTTCGACCCTTTCGGGGGGGCCCAAGAGACCCAGTACTTC. As protein: CASSFDPFGGAQETQYF.

The chain uses TRBV27 and TRBJ2-4; D unresolved. V was shortened by 0 bases and J by 3 bases, with 9 bases between the two germline ends. From germline, CDR1 is MNHEY and CDR2 SMNVEV (reference sequence). The CDR3 length is 15 residues. The CDR3 sequence: CASSLSNSGKNIQYF. The CDR3 bases are TGTGCCAGCAGTTTATCGAATTCAGGCAAAAACATTCAGTACTTC.

V is TRBV7-2 and J is TRBJ1-5; D might be TRBD1 (5 bases). V gave up 0 bases and J gave up 0 bases, with 15 bases separating them. This CDR3 is 18 amino acids long. The V gene's germline CDR1 is SGHTA and CDR2 FQGNSA. Written as DNA, the CDR3 is TGTGCCAGCAGCTTAGCAGACAGCGGTACATATAGCAATCAGCCCCAGCATTTT. Translating it yields CASSLADSGTYSNQPQHF.

V and J are TRBV7-9 and TRBJ1-2; D uncertain. The CDR3 extends over 13 amino acids. Germline V gene lookup returns CDR1 SEHNR and CDR2 FQNEAQ (reference sequence). The chain's CDR3 is CATKFPVTPGYTF. The CDR3 DNA follows: TGTGCTACGAAATTCCCAGTTACGCCGGGCTACACCTTC.

The chain has TRBV28 and TRBJ1-2; TRBD1 matches at 8 bases. Looked up from germline, CDR1 is MDHEN and CDR2 is SYDVKM. The CDR3 extends over 14 amino acids. V lost 6 bases, J lost 0 bases, and 3 bases stayed unmatched. CDR3 in DNA: TGTGCCAGCAGGCGGGGACAGGCTAACTATGGCTACACCTTC. Translation gives CASRRGQANYGYTF.

The J gene is TRBJ2-7, the V gene TRBV4-1, with D possibly TRBD1 on 6 matching bases. CDR1 MGHRA and CDR2 YSYEKL come from the germline V gene. Trimming took 3 bases from V and 0 from J, leaving 12 bases between them. This CDR3 comprises 15 residues. CDR3 amino acids: CASSQDSSNSYEQYF. The CDR3, as DNA: TGCGCCAGCAGCCAGGACAGTTCAAACTCCTACGAGCAGTACTTC.

This clonotype showed up just a few times. The chain carries TRBV7-8 and TRBJ2-1, with D possibly TRBD1 on 6 matching bases. This CDR3 is built from 14 residues. Trimming removed 8 bases at V and 9 bases at J, with 20 bases between. Germline V CDR1 and CDR2: SGHVS, FQNEAQ. The CDR3 loop reads CASEVRGLEVEQFF. In DNA form, the CDR3 reads TGTGCCAGCGAGGTGAGGGGGTTGGAAGTTGAGCAGTTCTTC.

This clonotype turned up a few times. This chain joins TRBV7-8 and TRBJ1-2, with TRBD1 identical over 7 bases. CDR3 size: 14 residues. V dropped 4 bases and J dropped 3; count of bases not matched to a gene: 5. Looked up from germline, CDR1 is SGHVS and CDR2 is FQNEAQ. In nucleotides, the CDR3 is TGTGCCAGCAGCTCGGGACAGAAAGACTATGGCTACACCTTC. Translating it yields CASSSGQKDYGYTF.

V and J are TRBV6-2 or TRBV6-3 and TRBJ2-1, with D perhaps TRBD2 (6 bases). The CDR3 covers 17 residues. Germline CDR1 is MNHEY and CDR2 is SVGEGT. Trimming pared 2 bases from V and 2 bases from J, leaving 16 bases between. CDR3 nucleotide sequence: TGTGCCAGCAGTTACCCGCCCCGGGACTGGACCTACAATGAGCAGTTCTTC. It encodes CASSYPPRDWTYNEQFF.

This chain uses TRBV12-3 or TRBV12-4 with TRBJ2-1, with 9 bases lining up with TRBD1. The CDR3 has 16 residues. Unmatched junction bases numbered 7, after V lost 6 bases and J lost 1 base. The CDR3 sequence is CASRPLTGGSYNEQFF. CDR3 in DNA: TGTGCCAGCAGACCATTGACAGGGGGATCCTACAATGAGCAGTTCTTC.

This clonotype was detected many times. The chain couples TRBV7-2 to TRBJ2-5; D may be TRBD1 (6 bases). V shed 2 bases and J shed 0 bases, with 7 bases lying between them. The CDR3 is 14 residues long. Germline values: CDR1 SGHTA, CDR2 FQGNSA. CDR3 amino acids: CASSLWDNQETQYF. CDR3 nucleotides: TGTGCCAGCAGCTTATGGGACAACCAAGAGACCCAGTACTTC.

V and J are TRBV7-9 and TRBJ1-2, with D maybe TRBD1 (6 bases). The CDR3 spans 14 residues. V lost 7 bases to trimming and J lost 8 bases, with 20 bases between them. The V gene's germline CDR1 is SEHNR and CDR2 FQNEAQ (reference sequence). CDR3 nucleotides: TGTGCCAGCACCCCCGGACAGCCTACAACCGGCTACACCTTC. This encodes CASTPGQPTTGYTF.

The table lists this clonotype with many counts. The chain is built from TRBV7-6 and TRBJ2-2, with D tentatively TRBD1 (6 bases). The CDR3 sequence is 20 residues long. The V end lost 0 bases, the J end lost 4 bases, and 24 bases lay between the germline ends. CDR1 is SGHVS and CDR2 is FNYEAQ in the germline V gene. CDR3 DNA sequence: TGTGCCAGCAGCTTAGCGCACCTCTGGGGACACTTATTTTTCACCGGGGAGCTGTTTTTT. This encodes CASSLAHLWGHLFFTGELFF.

The CDR3 DNA sequence: TGTGCCAGCCGGACAGTCGAGAACACTGAAGCTTTCTTT. Translating gives CASRTVENTEAFF. The chain uses TRBV7-8 and TRBJ1-1, with a tentative D call TRBD1 (6 bases). The CDR3 has 13 amino acids. The V end lost 8 bases, the J end lost 1 base, and 11 bases lay between the germline ends. Germline-derived CDR1 and CDR2 are SGHVS and FQNEAQ.

The genes are TRBV6-2 or TRBV6-3 and TRBJ2-7, with D unresolved. Germline CDR1 and CDR2: MNHEY and SVGEGT. The V and J ends lost 1 base and 5 bases respectively, with 15 bases between them. The length of the CDR3 is 15 residues. CDR3 sequence (DNA): TGTGCCAGCAGTTACTTAGGGCGAGATGTTAACGAGCAGTACTTC. Translating gives CASSYLGRDVNEQYF.